This is a list of T cell receptor beta chains from one sample in a study of technical replicates of blood from several donors. Some clones are missing from TCRdb's copy, which holds only in-frame ones; the method was immunoSEQ multiplex PCR. This table has roughly 79,000 clones, about 81% appearing once. The specimen sequenced was PBMCs. The receptors shown here come from a human donor in good health. Some clones in this sample may be carry-over from other donors' samples. The CDR3 runs from the conserved cysteine through the conserved F or W. A D gene is named only where the DNA matches it firmly. Clone size is stated in some rows and not others, as once, few, many or a class when expanded.

V gene: TRBV11-2
clone size: -
D gene: TRBD2
J gene: TRBJ2-5
CDR3 DNA: TGTGCCAGCAGGTCGACTAGCGGGAGTCGGGGTTGGCAAGAGACCCAGTACTTC
CDR3 protein: CASRSTSGSRGWQETQYF

V gene: TRBV6-5
clone size: -
D gene: -
J gene: TRBJ1-1
CDR3 DNA: TGTGCCAGCAGGCGAAGGGAGGGCGGCACTGAAGCTTTCTTT
CDR3 protein: CASRRREGGTEAFF

V gene: TRBV5-1
clone size: -
D gene: -
J gene: TRBJ1-1
CDR3 DNA: TGCGCCAGCAGCGTACGGACAGATAACACTGAAGCTTTCTTT
CDR3 protein: CASSVRTDNTEAFF

V gene: TRBV4-1
clone size: -
D gene: -
J gene: TRBJ1-2
CDR3 DNA: TGCGCCAGCAGCCCCCAGGGAGGGGGTAACTATGGCTACACCTTC
CDR3 protein: CASSPQGGGNYGYTF

V gene: TRBV5-1
clone size: -
D gene: -
J gene: TRBJ2-5
CDR3 DNA: TGCGCCAGCAGCTTGGATGATGGGGCTGCGAAGACCCAGTACTTC
CDR3 protein: CASSLDDGAAKTQYF

V gene: TRBV13
clone size: -
D gene: -
J gene: TRBJ2-7
CDR3 DNA: TGTGCCAGCAGCTCGGCGGCCTTCCAGGGGCCCTACGAGCAGTACTTC
CDR3 protein: CASSSAAFQGPYEQYF

V gene: TRBV30
clone size: few
D gene: TRBD1
J gene: TRBJ1-5
CDR3 DNA: TGTGCCTGGAGGGGACCGGGACAGCTTAATCAGCCCCAGCATTTT
CDR3 protein: CAWRGPGQLNQPQHF

V gene: TRBV11-2
clone size: -
D gene: -
J gene: TRBJ2-3
CDR3 DNA: TGTGCCAGCAGTTCTTTTGGGGGGGCCCAAGATACGCAGTATTTT
CDR3 protein: CASSSFGGAQDTQYF

V gene: TRBV4-2
clone size: -
D gene: -
J gene: TRBJ2-1
CDR3 DNA: TGTGCCAGCAGCCAAGGAGGGACTGCTTACAATGAGCAGTTCTTC
CDR3 protein: CASSQGGTAYNEQFF

V gene: TRBV5-1
clone size: once
D gene: TRBD1
J gene: TRBJ2-2
CDR3 DNA: TGCGCCAGCAGCCCGCTGAAGGGGACAGGGGTGGCCGGGGAGCTGTTTTTT
CDR3 protein: CASSPLKGTGVAGELFF

V gene: TRBV14
clone size: -
D gene: -
J gene: TRBJ2-5
CDR3 DNA: TGTGCCAGCAGCCATCGAGGTATTCTAAAGAATCCGACCCAGTACTTC
CDR3 protein: CASSHRGILKNPTQYF

V gene: TRBV5-8
clone size: -
D gene: -
J gene: TRBJ2-6
CDR3 DNA: TGTGCCAGCAGCTTAAGAGGGCTAGCCTACTCTGGGGCCAACGTCCTGACTTTC
CDR3 protein: CASSLRGLAYSGANVLTF

V gene: TRBV7-2
clone size: once
D gene: -
J gene: TRBJ2-3
CDR3 DNA: TGTGCCAGCAGCTTATTCCGAGACAGTCGGAATACGCAGTATTTT
CDR3 protein: CASSLFRDSRNTQYF

V gene: TRBV7-2
clone size: -
D gene: TRBD1
J gene: TRBJ2-5
CDR3 DNA: TGTGCCAGCAGCTTCAACAGGGGGCAGGAGACCCAGTACTTC
CDR3 protein: CASSFNRGQETQYF

V gene: TRBV30
clone size: -
D gene: -
J gene: TRBJ1-4
CDR3 DNA: TGTGCCTGGAGTGTAATTGGGCTTGGGGAAAAACTGTTTTTT
CDR3 protein: CAWSVIGLGEKLFF

V gene: TRBV27
clone size: -
D gene: -
J gene: TRBJ1-2
CDR3 DNA: TGTGCCAGCAGCCCATGGGGCAGGGCGGATGGCTACACCTTC
CDR3 protein: CASSPWGRADGYTF

V gene: TRBV5-1
clone size: -
D gene: -
J gene: TRBJ2-7
CDR3 DNA: TGCGCCAGCAGCTTGGTGGCGGGTTCCTACGAGCAGTACTTC
CDR3 protein: CASSLVAGSYEQYF